This T cell receptor (beta chain) comes out of a study of T cells after yellow fever vaccination (dated by TCRdb to the late 2010s). At the level of the whole study: The SMART-Seq v4 Ultra Low Input RNA kit was used to prepare libraries from fractions with low cell numbers. Bulk PBMC replicates and cell subsets were isolated from blood drawn at multiple timepoints before and after both primary and secondary immunization. To follow T-cell clones before and after both primary and booster YFV17D yellow fever vaccination, bulk TCR alpha and beta repertoires underwent longitudinal sequencing. Two healthy male donors made up the cohort, one aged 18 to 30 years and the other aged 30 to 40 years.

Per the publication, the treatment or condition label means: live attenuated yellow fever vaccine strain. PBMCs were isolated from peripheral blood using a standard Ficoll-Paque protocol. Dynabeads CD4 and CD8 positive selection kits were used to isolate CD4 and CD8 T-cell fractions. RNA was extracted with TriZol from bulk PBMCs, CD4 and CD8 fractions, and dextramer-positive and dextramer-negative fractions. TCR cDNA was made using 5'RACE template switching, a step that added a universal primer site and unique molecular identifiers. cDNA synthesis was primed from both the TCR alpha and TCR beta constant segments. Libraries were amplified in two PCR steps, with sample barcodes and sequencing adapters added in the second step. Sequencing of the libraries was done on either Illumina HiSeq 2500 (2x100 bp) or NovaSeq (2x150 bp). Turning to the authors' computational methods: Reads were demultiplexed and collapsed into UMI consensus sequences with MIGEC, and V(D)J alignment was performed with MiXCR. Vaccine-responding clonotypes were identified with edgeR using replicate PBMC samples, with FDR below 0.01 and a log2 fold change above 5 up to day 15 being required. Each bulk clonotype received a CD4 or CD8 identity based on whether the sequenced CD4 or CD8 repertoire contained that clonotype at higher abundance. TCRdb ran its own pipeline on the public reads, namely fastp trimming at Q25 and MiXCR clone calling, and kept in-frame beta chains. Entries that share a CDR3 protein sequence are merged under the most common genes and DNA. The V and J calls here are based on TCRdb, not the publication. The table for this sample lists more than 120,000 distinct CDR3 sequences; around 7.7% of them were counted only once. The top ten hold roughly 0.73% of the sample.

Per the germline V gene, SGHDT is the CDR1 and YYEEEE is the CDR2. The CDR3 runs 12 amino acids, cysteine and phenylalanine included. CDR3 DNA only is kept here, 36 bases in frame from base 1. V is reduced by 0 bases and J by 10 bases, leaving a spacing of 5 bases between them. This clonotype was detected only a few times. What this receptor recognizes is not known. The input lacks base qualities; no much larger clone sits a single base away. Overall study outcomes, separate from this receptor: Because the study included only a couple of donors, the extent to which the findings can be generalized is limited. Most clones expanded after primary vaccination were re-detected after the booster (96% of CD4 and around 88% of CD8), suggesting broad memory maintenance. FACS-sorted repertoires could contain abundant contaminating clonotypes from the bulk population, so computational filtering was required. The secondary T-cell response was weaker than the primary response but faster, peaking on day 5 instead of day 15. A small fraction of clonotypes appeared in both the CD4 and CD8 compartments, likely as a result of convergent recombination.

The TCR sequence derives from a man aged 25-45 years who received the YFV17D yellow fever vaccine. The specimen comprised CD4+ T cells sorted from PBMCs, sampled 5 days after the yellow fever booster vaccination. This chain is built from TRBV5-6 and TRBJ1-6; no D gene call is confident. In nucleotide form, the sequence is TGTGCCAGCAGCTTGGTATCGTCACCCCTCCACTTT. Translated, this is CASSLVSSPLHF.